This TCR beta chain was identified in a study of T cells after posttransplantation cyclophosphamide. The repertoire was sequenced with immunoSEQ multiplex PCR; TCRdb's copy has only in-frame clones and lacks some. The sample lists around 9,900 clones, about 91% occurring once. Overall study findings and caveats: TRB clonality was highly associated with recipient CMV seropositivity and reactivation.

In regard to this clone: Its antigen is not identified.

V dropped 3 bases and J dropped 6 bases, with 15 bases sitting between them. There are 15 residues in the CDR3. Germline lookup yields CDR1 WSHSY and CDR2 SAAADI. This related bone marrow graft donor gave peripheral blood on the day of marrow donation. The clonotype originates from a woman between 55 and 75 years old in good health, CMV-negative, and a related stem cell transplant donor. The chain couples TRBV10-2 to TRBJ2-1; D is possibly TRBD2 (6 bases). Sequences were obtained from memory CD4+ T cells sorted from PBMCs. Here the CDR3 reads CASSDRSGGVNEQFF. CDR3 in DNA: TGCGCCAGCAGTGATCGAAGCGGCGGGGTCAATGAGCAGTTCTTC.